The subject of this entry is one TCR beta chain. What it binds is not known. This record belongs to a study of blood T cells in healthy people across ages. Alongside a J-beta primer mix, a sample-barcoded 5' primer served in a second PCR lasting about 7 to 11 cycles. TCRdb re-derived calls from the 5' RACE reads in MiXCR, one entry per CDR3 protein. Here the sample spans about 580,000 distinct CDR3 sequences, around half being singletons. With V trimmed by 2 bases and J by 2 bases, 3 bases remained unmatched. This CDR3 is built from 14 residues. Germline V CDR1 and CDR2: DFQATT, SNEGSKA (reference sequence). Study observations and caveats: Unknown CMV status may confound age-related changes in expanded clones. Per million T cells, the diversity of TCR beta decreased roughly linearly as age advanced.

Sequencing was performed on blood. The sequence was obtained from an older man in good health. The chain employs TRBV20-1 and TRBJ2-1, with TRBD2 matching over 7 bases. CDR3 in amino acids: CSARSSGPYNEQFF. The CDR3 region has the DNA TGCAGTGCTAGATCTAGCGGACCCTACAATGAGCAGTTCTTC.